The 11 T cell receptor beta chains listed next were all sequenced from one sample in a study of blood T cells in healthy people across ages. A second PCR, run for roughly 7 to 11 cycles, used a sample-barcoded 5' primer plus a J-beta primer mix. A single record per CDR3 protein comes from TCRdb applying MiXCR to the 5' RACE reads. The sample lists some 1,800,000 distinct CDR3 sequences, 39% seen once, with about 21% in the top ten. The source material was blood. These receptors all come from a human donor in good health.

V and J are TRBV5-6 and TRBJ1-4; TRBD1 aligns across 8 bases. The CDR3 runs 15 residues. The germline V gene encodes CDR1 SGHDT and CDR2 YYEEEE. V dropped 4 bases and J dropped 14; count of bases not matched to a gene: 16. Here the CDR3 DNA reads TGTGCCAGCAGCCTTGGACAGGGTCTTAATGGGGTCCTGTTTTTT. Translated: CASSLGQGLNGVLFF.

V gene TRBV2 combines with J gene TRBJ2-7, with D uncertain. The closer fit of TRBJ2-5 to the DNA end suggests the J call may be wrong. Germline V gene sequence: CDR1 SNHLY, CDR2 FYNNEI. The CDR3 runs 13 residues. DNA of the CDR3: TGTGCCTCCGATGGGTCCCGAGGATTGACCCAGTACTTC. This translates into CASDGSRGLTQYF.

This chain joins TRBV7-6 and TRBJ2-2, with 16 bases aligning to TRBD2. V dropped 4 bases and J dropped 6; count of bases not matched to a gene: 11. CDR1 and CDR2 (germline): SGHVS, FNYEAQ. CDR3 size: 19 residues. CDR3 residues: CASSSGTSGGAVGSGELFF. The DNA for the CDR3 is TGTGCCAGCAGCTCCGGGACTAGCGGGGGGGCGGTTGGATCCGGGGAGCTGTTTTTT.

This clonotype was seen at least ten times. V gene TRBV12-3 or TRBV12-4 combines with J gene TRBJ1-5; D is unclear. The length of the CDR3 is 15 residues. Deletions cut 1 base from V and 1 base from J, with 8 bases between. CDR3 protein: CASSLGGLSNQPQHF. The DNA for the CDR3 is TGTGCCAGCAGTTTAGGCGGTTTAAGCAATCAGCCCCAGCATTTT.

This chain links TRBV6-2 or TRBV6-3 with TRBJ2-7; no clear D. CDR1 and CDR2 (germline): MNHEY, SVGEGT. This CDR3 is built from 16 residues. Trimming left V 3 bases short and J 2 bases short, with 17 bases between. The CDR3 is CASSYRQPKETYEQYF. The DNA for the CDR3 is TGTGCCAGCAGTTATCGGCAACCCAAAGAAACCTACGAGCAGTACTTC.

The V and J genes are TRBV12-3 or TRBV12-4 and TRBJ2-2, with TRBD1 matching over 8 bases. There are 16 residues in the CDR3. Germline trimming cut 4 bases from V and 6 bases from J; bases unmatched to any gene: 10. The CDR3 coding sequence is TGTGCCAGCAGTTCCAGTACACAGGGGGTCCCCGGGGAGCTGTTTTTT. Translating it yields CASSSSTQGVPGELFF.

V is TRBV12-3 or TRBV12-4 and J is TRBJ2-3; D uncertain. V dropped 5 bases and J dropped 1 base, with 13 bases sitting between them. The CDR3 loop spans 15 amino acids. The CDR3 loop is CASSLSTVRTDTQYF. CDR3 nucleotide sequence: TGTGCCAGCAGTCTCTCCACGGTGCGCACAGATACGCAGTATTTT.

This clonotype has just a few counts. This rearrangement joins TRBV20-1 to TRBJ1-2, with a tentative D call TRBD1 (6 bases). The germline CDR1 and CDR2 sequences are DFQATT and SNEGSKA (reference sequence). This CDR3 contains 13 residues. V lost 5 bases to trimming and J lost 3 bases, with 13 bases between them. The CDR3: CSAGRPGDYGYTF. For the CDR3, the DNA is TGCAGTGCTGGTAGACCAGGGGACTATGGCTACACCTTC.

The CDR3 region is CASSYSKVLGREETQYF. CDR3 DNA sequence: TGTGCCAGCAGTTACTCGAAGGTATTAGGAAGAGAAGAGACCCAGTACTTC. This chain links TRBV6-5 with TRBJ2-5; no definite D call. The ends were cut back, 0 bases at V and 3 bases at J, with 17 bases in the middle. Germline values: CDR1 MNHEY, CDR2 SVGAGI. The CDR3 has 17 amino acids.

The table lists this clonotype with many counts. The chain has TRBV7-2 and TRBJ2-3; no firm D call. Trimming left V 1 base short and J 0 bases short, with 8 bases between. This CDR3 region has 15 residues. Germline values: CDR1 SGHTA, CDR2 FQGNSA. CDR3 residues: CASSLVGTSTDTQYF. Written as DNA, the CDR3 is TGTGCCAGCAGCTTAGTCGGAACCAGCACAGATACGCAGTATTTT.

This clonotype was detected only a few times. The chain has TRBV18 and TRBJ1-1; D uncertain. The CDR3 is 13 residues long. CDR1 and CDR2 from the germline V gene are KGHSH and LQKENI. V lost 0 bases, J lost 5 bases, and 7 bases lay in between. CDR3: CASSPPGRTEAFF. For the CDR3, the DNA is TGTGCCAGCTCACCACCTGGGAGAACTGAAGCTTTCTTT.